These 3 T cell receptor beta chains originate from one sample sequenced in a study of cytomegalovirus exposure and HLA in healthy donors listed by TCRdb under 2017. Library prep was done by the immunoSEQ multiplex PCR assay. A mixture of 60 forward primers for TCR Vbeta segments and 13 reverse primers for TCR Jbeta segments was used in the multiplex PCR. TCRdb mirrors the immuneACCESS table, restricted to in-frame sequences. Some clones are absent from its copies; in checked studies, under half trace to an unresolved V gene, and the reason for the others is unknown. This sample has fewer than 200,000 clones in its table, and roughly 80% of those were observed once. Clones ranked in the top ten supply roughly 4.2% of the sample. Sequenced: PBMCs. These receptor sequences come from a man between 40 and 49 years old in good health and CMV-seronegative.

The chain links TRBV13 to TRBJ2-5; tentatively, D is TRBD1 (5 bases). V was pared by 5 bases and J by 2 bases, with 9 bases between. This CDR3 contains 13 residues. CDR1 and CDR2 from the germline V gene are PRHDT and FYEKMQ (reference sequence). This CDR3 reads CASSPGIQETQYF. CDR3 in DNA: TGTGCCAGCAGCCCAGGGATACAAGAGACCCAGTACTTC.

CDR3 region: CASSPRPTGGSSYEQYF. CDR3 DNA sequence: TGTGCCAGCTCACCACGACCGACAGGGGGCAGCTCCTACGAGCAGTACTTC. V usage is TRBV18 and J usage is TRBJ2-7, with 10 bases that match TRBD1. J lost 0 bases, V lost 1 base, and 6 bases had no gene match. The germline CDR1 and CDR2 sequences are KGHSH and LQKENI. CDR3 length equals 17 residues.

This rearrangement joins TRBV4-1 to TRBJ1-2; D is unresolved. V was trimmed by 5 bases and J by 5 bases, leaving 15 bases between them. CDR1 and CDR2 (germline): MGHRA, YSYEKL. This CDR3 has 14 residues. CDR3 coding DNA: TGCGCCAGCAGCTCATACTATGGGTCTTATGGCTACACCTTC. This gives the protein CASSSYYGSYGYTF.